This TCR beta chain was captured in a study of T cell responses to AZD1222 COVID-19 vaccine. Study-wide points: Nearly half of spike-specific TCRs reportedly target variant regions that are unmutated in the B.1.351 and B.1.1.7 variants. Seropositive at baseline were only a handful of AZD1222 recipients. Following two doses of AZD1222, Spike-specific TCR breadth and depth rose.

A word on this clone: Its target is not known.

Assay used: immunoSEQ multiplex PCR; TCRdb lists only in-frame clones, some missing. The profile covers about 130,000 clones, with around 90% appearing a single time and roughly 4.5% taken by the ten largest. Trimming left V 5 bases short and J 5 bases short, with 12 bases between. Germline values: CDR1 MNHEY, CDR2 SMNVEV (reference sequence). The CDR3 has 13 amino acids. The gene calls are TRBV27 and TRBJ1-1; D is uncertain. The clonotype comes from an adult in good health. Here the sequenced sample was peripheral blood, taken on day 0 of AZD1222 vaccination. CDR3 protein: CASSLARTTEAFF. The CDR3 nucleotides are TGTGCCAGCAGTCTGGCCCGGACTACTGAAGCTTTCTTT.